Each of the 8 T cell receptor beta chains below was sequenced from the same sample in a study of CXCR3-negative and CXCR3-positive naive CD8 T cells (dated by TCRdb to the late 2010s). Sequenced on a NextSeq 550. The Human TCR Profiling Kit (MiLaboratory) was used to make UMI-labeled 5' RACE TRB cDNA libraries. The reads were reprocessed in TCRdb, with one entry per CDR3 protein sequence and no accompanying DNA. The data table for this sample lists more than 45,000 distinct CDR3 sequences. The ten largest clones represent approximately 15% of the sample. Sequenced material: memory CD8+ T cells from blood. The cell subset or site label on this specimen signifies: conventional CD8+ memory T cells (TMEM), sorted as controls. Receptors were obtained from a human donor in good health. Some clones in this sample may be carry-over from other donors' samples.

The chain employs TRBV19 and TRBJ2-1. Germline lookup yields CDR1 LNHDA and CDR2 SQIVND (reference sequence). This CDR3 is built from 15 residues. This CDR3 reads CASSHQGYSYNEQFF. The full variable domain, rest sourced from reference TRBV19 and TRBJ2-1, is DGGITQSPKYLFRKEGQNVTLSCEQNLNHDAMYWYRQDPGQGLRLIYYSQIVNDFQKGDIAEGYSVSREKKESFPLTVTSAQKNPTAFYLCASSHQGYSYNEQFFGPGTRLTVL.

The chain employs TRBV10-2 and TRBJ2-2. The CDR3 spans 12 residues. The germline CDR1 and CDR2 sequences are WSHSY and SAAADI. CDR3 region: CASSRSTGELFF.

This clonotype is labeled medium-sized based on frequency. The gene calls are TRBV11-3 and TRBJ2-7; TCRdb's D gene call, TRBD2, goes unchecked for lack of DNA. This CDR3 comprises 16 residues. Germline assignment: CDR1 SGHNT and CDR2 YENEEA. This CDR3 is CASSPEEGPGDYEQYF.

CDR3 sequence: CASSLFRFGTPSDEQFF. J is TRBJ2-1 and V is TRBV6-2 or TRBV6-3. Germline V gene lookup returns CDR1 MNHEY and CDR2 SVGEGT. This CDR3 has 17 amino acids.

This chain joins TRBV9 and TRBJ2-7; absent DNA, TCRdb's TRBD1 call cannot be checked. This CDR3 has 15 residues. CDR1 and CDR2 from the germline V gene are SGDLS and YYNGEE. The CDR3: CASSVSGGNIYEQYF.

CDR3 in amino acids: CASSPHPGQNTDTQYF. V and J are TRBV5-5 and TRBJ2-3; with no DNA, the TCRdb D assignment of TRBD1 cannot be verified. The CDR3 runs to 16 residues. Germline CDR1 and CDR2: SGHKS and YYEKEE (reference sequence).

The chain combines TRBV29-1 with TRBJ2-1; TCRdb's D call of TRBD1 is untestable without DNA. CDR3 length: 12 amino acids. CDR1 SQVTM and CDR2 ANQGSEA come from the germline V gene. CDR3 loop: CSAGQGVNEQFF.

The chain joins TRBV28 to TRBJ2-7; as DNA is missing, the TRBD1 call by TCRdb cannot be tested. Looked up from germline, CDR1 is MDHEN and CDR2 is SYDVKM. There are 11 residues in the CDR3. The CDR3 sequence is CASGQGYEQYF.